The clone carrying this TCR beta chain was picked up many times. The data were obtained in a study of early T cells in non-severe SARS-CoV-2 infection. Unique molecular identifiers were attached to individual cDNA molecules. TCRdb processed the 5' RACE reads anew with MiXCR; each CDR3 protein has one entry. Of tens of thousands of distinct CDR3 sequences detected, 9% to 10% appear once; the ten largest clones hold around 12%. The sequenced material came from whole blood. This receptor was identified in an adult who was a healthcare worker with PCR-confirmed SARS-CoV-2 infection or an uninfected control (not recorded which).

DNA of the CDR3: TGTGCCAGCAGCTTAGATGGGACTACCGGAGGAAGCCAGTACTTC. Its protein product is CASSLDGTTGGSQYF. The chain employs TRBV11-3 and TRBJ2-5; 7 bases map to TRBD2. This CDR3 comprises 15 residues. Germline V CDR1 and CDR2: SGHNT, YENEEA. Trimming removed 0 bases from V and 10 bases from J; junction bases left unmatched: 11.